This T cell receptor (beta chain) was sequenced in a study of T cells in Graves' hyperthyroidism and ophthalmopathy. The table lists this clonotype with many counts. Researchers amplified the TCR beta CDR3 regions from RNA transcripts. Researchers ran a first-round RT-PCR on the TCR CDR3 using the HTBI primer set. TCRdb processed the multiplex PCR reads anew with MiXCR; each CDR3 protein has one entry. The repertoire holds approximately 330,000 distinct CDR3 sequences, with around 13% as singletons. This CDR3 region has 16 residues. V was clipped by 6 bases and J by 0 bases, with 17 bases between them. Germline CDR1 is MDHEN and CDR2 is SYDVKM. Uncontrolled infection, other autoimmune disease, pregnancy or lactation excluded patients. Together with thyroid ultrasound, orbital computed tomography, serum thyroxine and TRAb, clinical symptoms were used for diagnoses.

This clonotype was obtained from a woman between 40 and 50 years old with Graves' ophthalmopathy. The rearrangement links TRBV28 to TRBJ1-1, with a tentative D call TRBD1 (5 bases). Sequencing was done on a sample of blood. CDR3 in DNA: TGTGCCAGCAGGACGGGGGGGGGGGTGATGAACACTGAAGCTTTCTTT. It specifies CASRTGGGVMNTEAFF.